The 25 T cell receptor beta chains presented below share a single source sample, sequenced in a study of tumor and adjacent non-tumor tissue in lung cancer. Three rounds of nested PCR, following a modified ARM-PCR protocol, produced the TCRbeta library. TCRdb processed the multiplex PCR reads anew with MiXCR; each CDR3 protein has one entry. The repertoire holds fewer than 120,000 distinct CDR3 sequences, with over 70% as singletons. This sample's RNA came from whole unsorted tissue. Sample: lung tumor tissue. Every receptor here comes from a man between 65 and 80 years old with non-small cell lung cancer.

Of note for this clonotype: Germline is not matched at one junction end, which may reflect a read error. V is TRBV12-3 or TRBV12-4 and J is TRBJ2-6, with D tentatively TRBD1 (5 bases). The CDR3 has 19 amino acids. CDR3 loop: CASSLAWSGLLSGANVLTF. The DNA for the CDR3 is TGTGCCAGCAGTTTAGCGTGGTCAGGGCTCCTCTCTGGGGCAAACGTCCTGACTTTC.

This clonotype was seen ten or more times. The chain carries TRBV12-3 or TRBV12-4 and TRBJ1-5; D call uncertain. This CDR3 is built from 15 residues. V was clipped by 5 bases and J by 3 bases, with 14 bases between them. The CDR3, as DNA: TGTGCCAGCAGTCAATCTGGCGGATACAATCAGCCCCAGCATTTT. Translation gives CASSQSGGYNQPQHF.

With respect to this clonotype: This could be a read error, since a much larger clone is one nucleotide away. The chain combines TRBV7-8 with TRBJ2-7, with a tentative D call TRBD1 (5 bases). V gave up 7 bases and J gave up 5 bases, with 15 bases separating them. In germline, CDR1 is SGHVS, CDR2 FQNEAQ. This CDR3 region has 13 residues. The CDR3 bases are TGTGCCAGCATCCACCCTCAGGGAAACGAGCAGTACTTC. Amino acid sequence: CASIHPQGNEQYF.

This clonotype has just one count. The missing conserved phenylalanine or tryptophan at the end of this CDR3 makes a read error likely. V usage is TRBV6-1 and J usage is TRBJ1-6; TRBD1 agrees at 7 bases. V lost 7 bases and J lost 13; bases outside the gene matches: 16. CDR3 length equals 15 residues. Germline-derived CDR1 and CDR2 are MNHNS and SASEGT. CDR3 in amino acids: CASTDATGSPGPLHI. In DNA form, the CDR3 reads TGTGCCAGCACTGACGCGACAGGGTCGCCCGGGCCCCTCCACATT.

Notes on this clonotype: One junction end disagrees with the germline gene, perhaps due to a read error. The V call is TRBV6-5, the J call TRBJ2-5; perhaps TRBD2 as D (5 bases). There are 16 residues in the CDR3. Germline lookup yields CDR1 MNHEY and CDR2 SVGAGI. The CDR3 region has the DNA TGTGACAGCAGTTACTCGGTAGCGAGGGAAAAAGAGACCCAGTACTTC. This codes for CDSSYSVAREKETQYF.

Concerning this clonotype itself: A much bigger clone sits one base away, suggesting this may be a read error. The J gene is TRBJ1-1, the V gene TRBV7-9; the D gene is possibly TRBD1 (5 bases). In germline, CDR1 is SEHNR, CDR2 FQNEAQ (reference sequence). This CDR3 region has 12 residues. The CDR3 DNA follows: TGTGGCACGACCGGGGACTACAGTGAAGCTTTCTTT. Its protein is CGTTGDYSEAFF. The full variable domain, in which reference TRBV7-9 and TRBJ1-1 provide the parts outside the CDR3, is DTGVSQNPRHKITKRGQNVTFRCDPISEHNRLYWYRQTLGQGPEFLTYFQNEAQLEKSRLLSDRFSAERPKGSFSTLEIQRTEQGDSAMYLCGTTGDYSEAFFGQGTRLTVV.

Concerning this clonotype itself: In this CDR3 the conserved last residue, phenylalanine or tryptophan, is missing, so a read error is likely. The gene calls are TRBV29-1 and TRBJ2-1; D might be TRBD2 (5 bases). The CDR3 has 11 residues. Germline V lookup: CDR1 SQVTM, CDR2 ANQGSEA. CDR3 DNA sequence: TGCGGCGTTGAATGGGAGAATGAGCAGTTCATC. Residues: CGVEWENEQFI.

A remark on this clonotype: The conserved final phenylalanine or tryptophan is absent from the CDR3, which likely points to a read error. J is TRBJ2-1 and V is TRBV10-2; D assignment may be TRBD1 or TRBD2 (5 bases each). Per germline, CDR1 WSHSY and CDR2 SAAADI. This CDR3 is built from 15 residues. The CDR3 coding sequence is TGCGCCGCCAGGTCCCCGGGACCCTCTTCTCATGAACAGTTCTTA. Protein: CAARSPGPSSHEQFL.

The sample holds a few counts of this clonotype. The chain employs TRBV6-5 and TRBJ1-3, with TRBD1 as a possible D gene (5 bases). The V gene lost 0 bases and the J gene lost 1 base, with 13 bases spanning the gap. CDR1 MNHEY and CDR2 SVGAGI come from the germline V gene. The CDR3 length is 17 residues. CDR3 sequence: CASSYSSRALSGNTIYF. CDR3 DNA sequence: TGTGCCAGCAGTTACTCCTCCAGGGCACTGTCTGGAAACACCATATATTTT.

A note on this clonotype: The final CDR3 position lacks the conserved phenylalanine or tryptophan, pointing to a likely read error. This chain joins TRBV28 and TRBJ1-5, with D unclear. The CDR3 runs to 15 residues. Germline assignment: CDR1 MDHEN and CDR2 SYDVKM. The CDR3 sequence: CASSSSTGGNQPQHS. In nucleotides, the CDR3 is TGTGCCAGTAGTTCCTCGACGGGCGGCAATCAGCCCCAGCATTCC.

This clonotype was seen at least ten times. This sequence joins TRBV29-1 and TRBJ2-7, with TRBD1 matching 7 bases. CDR3 size: 11 residues. Germline-derived CDR1 and CDR2 are SQVTM and ANQGSEA. V gave up 6 bases and J gave up 6 bases; unmatched junction bases: 5. The CDR3 DNA is TGCAGCGTCGCGACAGGGTTCGAGCAGTACTTC. Amino acids: CSVATGFEQYF.

In this sample, this clonotype turned up many times. A much larger clone lies a single base off, so this may be a read error. CDR3 protein: CSVAPIGGRANIQYF. Written as DNA, the CDR3 is TGCAGCGTTGCCCCGATCGGGGGGCGGGCAAACATTCAGTACTTC. The chain uses TRBV29-1 and TRBJ2-4, with D perhaps matching TRBD2 (7 bases). This CDR3 has 15 residues. The germline V gene encodes CDR1 SQVTM and CDR2 ANQGSEA. V lost 4 bases to trimming and J lost 6 bases, with 19 bases between them.

The V gene is TRBV5-1, the J gene TRBJ2-7; D is possibly TRBD1 or TRBD2 (5 bases each). The CDR3 spans 13 residues. Germline V gives CDR1 SGHRS, CDR2 YFSETQ. With 6 bases removed from V and 3 bases from J, the gap between germline ends came to 13 bases. The CDR3 spells CASTPGGGYEQYF. The CDR3 nucleotides are TGCGCCAGCACCCCAGGTGGGGGCTACGAGCAGTACTTC. The whole variable domain, remainder taken from reference TRBV5-1 and TRBJ2-7, is KAGVTQTPRYLIKTRGQQVTLSCSPISGHRSVSWYQQTPGQGLQFLFEYFSETQRNKGNFPGRFSGRQFSNSRSEMNVSTLELGDSALYLCASTPGGGYEQYFGPGTRLTVT.

On this clonotype: A read error is possible here, since a much larger clone lies one base away. No conserved phenylalanine or tryptophan is present at the end of the CDR3, so a read error is the likely explanation. The J gene is TRBJ2-7, the V gene TRBV7-8; no reliable D call. In germline, CDR1 is SGHVS, CDR2 FQNEAQ. CDR3 length: 11 amino acids. Trimming took 5 bases from V and 4 from J, leaving 6 bases between them. The CDR3 DNA sequence: TGTGCCAGCAGCGAGAAATACGAGCAGTACTTA. Translated, it gives CASSEKYEQYL.

The rearrangement links TRBV11-2 to TRBJ2-1, with a possible D match to TRBD2 (6 bases). The DNA end lines up better with TRBJ2-7; the J call may be wrong. The CDR3 loop spans 18 amino acids. Germline assignment: CDR1 SGHAT and CDR2 FQNNGV. The CDR3 loop is CASSLHVRDWASYNEQYF. The DNA of the CDR3 is TGTGCCAGCAGCCTACATGTGCGGGATTGGGCCTCCTACAACGAGCAGTACTTC.

This sequence joins TRBV5-6 and TRBJ2-7; 7 bases match TRBD2. With V trimmed by 1 base and J by 2 bases, 6 bases remained unmatched. This CDR3 region has 15 residues. The germline V gene has CDR1 SGHDT and CDR2 YYEEEE. CDR3 coding DNA: TGTGCCAGCAGCTTGACTAGCGTGAGAGCCTACGAGCAGTACTTC. Residues: CASSLTSVRAYEQYF.

Comments on this clonotype: The CDR3 end shows no conserved phenylalanine or tryptophan, and so a read error is likely. The chain joins TRBV6-5 to TRBJ1-6; TRBD1 might be the D (5 bases). Germline V CDR1 and CDR2: MNHEY, SVGAGI. Trimming left V 6 bases short and J 9 bases short, with 18 bases between. This CDR3 is built from 15 residues. CDR3 in amino acids: CASRTVERLSSPLHI. CDR3 in DNA: TGTGCCAGCAGGACAGTCGAAAGACTTAGTTCACCCCTCCACATT.

This chain links TRBV29-1 with TRBJ2-7; 7 nucleotides line up with TRBD2. The V segment lost 5 bases and the J segment 4 bases; nucleotides outside the gene matches: 5. CDR3 size: 12 residues. Germline lookup yields CDR1 SQVTM and CDR2 ANQGSEA. CDR3 in amino acids: CSVPGGRYEQYF. DNA of the CDR3: TGCAGCGTTCCTGGCGGGAGATACGAGCAGTACTTC.

A word on this clonotype: At one of its ends the junction is not consistent with the germline gene, which may arise from a read error. This sequence joins TRBV6-5 and TRBJ2-6; 10 nucleotides line up with TRBD1. The CDR3 is 16 amino acids. Germline V gene data show CDR1 as MNHEY and CDR2 as SVGAGI. The CDR3 sequence is CASSKTGGSEANVLTF. The DNA of the CDR3 is TGTGCCAGCAGTAAGACAGGGGGCTCTGAGGCCAACGTCCTGACTTTC.

Points on this clonotype: A much bigger clone sits one base away, suggesting this may be a read error. The DNA of the CDR3 is TGTCCCATCAGGGACAGGGAGGGTGAAAAACTGTTTTTT. It encodes CPIRDREGEKLFF. The chain links TRBV10-3 to TRBJ1-4; 9 bases align to TRBD1. Germline values: CDR1 ENHRY, CDR2 SYGVKD. The CDR3 sequence is 13 residues long.

The chain employs TRBV5-1 and TRBJ1-2, with 8 bases fitting TRBD1. Trimming took 3 bases from V and 3 from J; bases not matched to a gene: 10. The CDR3 has 16 amino acids. Germline CDR1 is SGHRS and CDR2 is YFSETQ. The DNA of the CDR3 is TGCGCCAGCAGCTCACGAGGACAGGGCCCATACTATGGCTACACCTTC. Translated, it gives CASSSRGQGPYYGYTF.

This clonotype was seen only once. At one of its ends the junction is not consistent with the germline gene, which may arise from a read error. The chain combines TRBV7-8 with TRBJ1-6; no reliable D call. The CDR3 loop spans 14 amino acids. The V gene's germline CDR1 is SGHVS and CDR2 FQNEAQ. The CDR3 sequence: CVRSLARHNSPLHF. CDR3 bases: TGTGTCAGGAGCTTAGCGCGACACAATTCGCCCCTCCACTTT.

A word on this clonotype: At one end the junction does not follow the germline gene, possibly because of a read error. The CDR3 sequence is CASSSDFVEHYF. CDR3 nucleotides: TGCGCCAGCAGCTCCGATTTCGTCGAGCATTACTTC. V gene TRBV7-9 combines with J gene TRBJ2-7; the D is unclear. Germline CDR1 and CDR2: SEHNR and FQNEAQ (reference sequence). The CDR3 is 12 amino acids.

Comment on this clonotype: One end of the junction does not line up with germline, which may come from a read error. The V gene is TRBV11-2, the J gene TRBJ2-2; the match to TRBD1 covers 7 bases. This CDR3 has 16 residues. CDR1 is SGHAT and CDR2 is FQNNGV in the germline V gene. CDR3 loop: CASSLVTTGVAGELSF. CDR3 bases: TGTGCCAGCAGCTTAGTGACCACAGGGGTTGCCGGGGAGCTATCTTTT.

This chain joins TRBV5-1 and TRBJ2-1, with a weak D call TRBD2 (6 bases). CDR3 size: 14 residues. V was clipped by 0 bases and J by 6 bases, with 10 bases between them. Germline loops: CDR1 SGHRS, CDR2 YFSETQ. In DNA, the CDR3 is TGCGCCAGCAGCTTGGTTCGGGAGAGCAATGAGCAGTTCTTC. This gives the protein CASSLVRESNEQFF.